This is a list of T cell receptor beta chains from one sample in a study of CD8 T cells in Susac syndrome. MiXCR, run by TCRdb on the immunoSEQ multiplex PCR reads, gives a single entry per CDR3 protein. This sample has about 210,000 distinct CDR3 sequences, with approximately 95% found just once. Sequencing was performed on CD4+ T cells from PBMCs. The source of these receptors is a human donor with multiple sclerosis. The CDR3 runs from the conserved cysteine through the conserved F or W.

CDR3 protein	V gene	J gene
CASSLDGQETQYF	TRBV5-1	TRBJ2-5
CASSLAWFEQYF	TRBV13	TRBJ2-7
CSASGGRSSYNEQFF	TRBV29-1	TRBJ2-1
CASSQEGHPNEKLFF	TRBV4-2	TRBJ1-4
CASSPPGRGYNEQFF	TRBV14	TRBJ2-1
CASSDSPLAGTYNEQFF	TRBV6-4	TRBJ2-1
CAISADRASYEQYF	TRBV10-3	TRBJ2-7
CAWTLGTSGTETQYF	TRBV30	TRBJ2-5
CASKSVNTGELFF	TRBV7-9	TRBJ2-2
CATSGAGADTQYF	TRBV24-1	TRBJ2-3
CATSRDQSRQGVLHF	TRBV15	TRBJ1-6
CATSRDLDQGGEKLFF	TRBV15	TRBJ1-4
CASSLQGRVFF	TRBV5-1	TRBJ2-1
CASSSRRTSTDTQYF	TRBV3-1	TRBJ2-3
CASSLGPGAFF	TRBV12-3/TRBV12-4	TRBJ1-1
CASSFSGVSTDTQYF	TRBV2	TRBJ2-3
CSVRVIHNSGNTIYF	TRBV20-1	TRBJ1-3
CASSPTDNWEQFF	TRBV6-7	TRBJ2-1
CSASEDLNTEAFF	TRBV20-1	TRBJ1-1
CASSPGPTGLAFF	TRBV7-3	TRBJ1-1
CSAREVQMNTEAFF	TRBV20-1	TRBJ1-1
CASTLAGSTDTQYF	TRBV28	TRBJ2-3
CASSWTREETQYF	TRBV28	TRBJ2-5
CATSRLHNSPLHF	TRBV15	TRBJ1-6
CASSPILTTAEGKQFF	TRBV18	TRBJ2-1
CASSQPLAGGYEQYF	TRBV4-1	TRBJ2-7
CASSPPGQHGYTF	TRBV9	TRBJ1-2
CATSSDGRTSGSRSQYF	TRBV15	TRBJ2-5
CASSLSELYEQYF	TRBV18	TRBJ2-7
CAWSNTGGGNEQFF	TRBV30	TRBJ2-1
CSVEDWGREQFF	TRBV29-1	TRBJ2-1
CSATNKRGASYNEQFF	TRBV20-1	TRBJ2-1
CSGPAWGETQYF	TRBV29-1	TRBJ2-5
CSVSGVIVQETQYF	TRBV29-1	TRBJ2-5
CSARTGEGQPQHF	TRBV20-1	TRBJ1-5
CAWRPTGLSNQPQHF	TRBV30	TRBJ1-5
CASSQVGLADRYNEQFF	TRBV4-1	TRBJ2-1
CAWSAGLGNQPQHF	TRBV30	TRBJ1-5
CASSIGAGGNTGELFF	TRBV19	TRBJ2-2
CSVRGAVYGYTF	TRBV29-1	TRBJ1-2
CASSLAPPKTEAFF	TRBV5-1	TRBJ1-1
CASSRGQLTQYF	TRBV7-2	TRBJ2-5